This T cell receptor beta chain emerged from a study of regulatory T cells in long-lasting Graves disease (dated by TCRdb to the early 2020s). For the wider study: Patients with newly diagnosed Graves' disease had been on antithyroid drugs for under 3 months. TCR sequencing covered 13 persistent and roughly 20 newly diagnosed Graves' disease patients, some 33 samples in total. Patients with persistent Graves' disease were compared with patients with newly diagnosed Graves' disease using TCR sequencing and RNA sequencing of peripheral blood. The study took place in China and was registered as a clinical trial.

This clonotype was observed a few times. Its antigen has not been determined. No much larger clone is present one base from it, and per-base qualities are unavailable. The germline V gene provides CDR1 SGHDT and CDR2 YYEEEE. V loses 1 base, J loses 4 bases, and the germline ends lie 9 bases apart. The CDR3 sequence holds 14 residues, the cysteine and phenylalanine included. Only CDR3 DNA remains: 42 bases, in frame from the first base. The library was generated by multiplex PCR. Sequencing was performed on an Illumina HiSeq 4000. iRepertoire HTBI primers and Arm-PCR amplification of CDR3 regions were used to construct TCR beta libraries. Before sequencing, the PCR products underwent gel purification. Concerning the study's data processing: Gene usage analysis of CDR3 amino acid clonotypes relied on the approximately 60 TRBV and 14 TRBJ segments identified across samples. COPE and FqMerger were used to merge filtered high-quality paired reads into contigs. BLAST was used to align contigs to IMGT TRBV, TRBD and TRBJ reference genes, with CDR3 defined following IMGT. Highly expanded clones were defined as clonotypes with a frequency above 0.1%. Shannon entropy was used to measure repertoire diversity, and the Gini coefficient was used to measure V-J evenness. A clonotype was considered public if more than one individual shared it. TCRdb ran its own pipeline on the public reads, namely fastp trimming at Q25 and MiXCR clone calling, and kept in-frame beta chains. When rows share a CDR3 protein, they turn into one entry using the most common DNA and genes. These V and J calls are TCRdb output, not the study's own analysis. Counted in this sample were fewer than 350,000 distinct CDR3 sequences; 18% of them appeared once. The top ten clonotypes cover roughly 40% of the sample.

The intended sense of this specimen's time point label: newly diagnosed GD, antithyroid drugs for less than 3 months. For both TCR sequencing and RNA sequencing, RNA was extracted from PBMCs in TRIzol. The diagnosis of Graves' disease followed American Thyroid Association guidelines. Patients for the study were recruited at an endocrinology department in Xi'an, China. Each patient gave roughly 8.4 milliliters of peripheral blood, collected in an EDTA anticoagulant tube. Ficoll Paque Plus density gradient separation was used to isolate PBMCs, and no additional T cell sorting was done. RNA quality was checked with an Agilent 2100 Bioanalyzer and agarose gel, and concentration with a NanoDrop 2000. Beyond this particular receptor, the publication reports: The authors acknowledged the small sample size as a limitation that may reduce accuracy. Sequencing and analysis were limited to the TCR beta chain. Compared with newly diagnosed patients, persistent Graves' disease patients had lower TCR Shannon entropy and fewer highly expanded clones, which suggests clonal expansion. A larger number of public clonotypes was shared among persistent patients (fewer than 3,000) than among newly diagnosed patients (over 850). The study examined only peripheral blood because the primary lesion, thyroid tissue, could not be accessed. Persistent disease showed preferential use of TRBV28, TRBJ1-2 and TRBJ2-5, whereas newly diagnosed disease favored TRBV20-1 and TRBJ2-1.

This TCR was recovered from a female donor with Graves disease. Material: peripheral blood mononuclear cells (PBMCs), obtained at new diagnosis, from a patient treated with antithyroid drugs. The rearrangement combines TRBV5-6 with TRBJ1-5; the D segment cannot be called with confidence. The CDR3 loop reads CASSLIWENQPQHF. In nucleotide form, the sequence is TGTGCCAGCAGCTTGATTTGGGAAAATCAGCCCCAGCATTTT.